A selection of T cell receptor beta chains follows, all from one sample in a study of T cell responses to AZD1222 COVID-19 vaccine. The data were produced by immunoSEQ multiplex PCR, yet TCRdb's version contains in-frame clones alone and is incomplete. This table holds about 120,000 clones, 90% to 95% found once. The sample was peripheral blood, taken on day 0 of AZD1222 vaccination. The receptor source for this set is an adult in good health. Each CDR3 is given without its conserved first and last residue. The D gene is left open where the match is weak.

j_call | v_call | d_call | cdr3_aa
TRBJ2-4 | TRBV28 | TRBD1 | ASSSGTGKGY
TRBJ2-7 | TRBV12-3/TRBV12-4 | TRBD1 | ASSHGTAKY
TRBJ2-5 | TRBV28 | TRBD2 | ASSLTGLAGGGGDQETQY
TRBJ2-2 | TRBV27 | . | ASSWGGDGGELF
TRBJ2-7 | TRBV6-5 | . | ASTPSGSVREQY
TRBJ1-4 | TRBV19 | . | ASSNAGPPDEKLF
TRBJ1-2 | TRBV7-9 | . | ASSPAGDNYGYT
TRBJ2-1 | TRBV11-1 | TRBD2 | ASSLFLAGNNEQF
TRBJ1-1 | TRBV7-8 | . | ASSFGTGLPGRTEAF
TRBJ1-2 | TRBV6-5 | . | ASSYSAGQIVYGYT
TRBJ2-1 | TRBV7-2 | TRBD2 | ASRRPTSGRLNEQF
TRBJ1-2 | TRBV6-5 | . | ASKMGTRGYT
TRBJ2-5 | TRBV27 | TRBD1 | ASSVGTGGMGETQY
TRBJ2-1 | TRBV7-9 | . | ASSLVGGAFNEQF
TRBJ2-1 | TRBV9 | . | ASSKRANEQF
TRBJ1-6 | TRBV2 | . | ASSRGEDSPLH
TRBJ1-6 | TRBV15 | . | ATSRESTARFSPLH
TRBJ2-1 | TRBV19 | . | ASSMRGHSYNEQF
TRBJ1-1 | TRBV11-2 | . | ASSSGWSTEAF
TRBJ2-7 | TRBV27 | . | ASTSDWGISSYEQY
TRBJ2-7 | TRBV19 | TRBD2 | ASSMASGRPLNEQY
TRBJ1-6 | TRBV30 | . | AWVTNQGSPLH
TRBJ1-1 | TRBV11-2 | . | ASSSSRGLRTEAF
TRBJ2-5 | TRBV25-1 | TRBD1 | ASSETGGKETQY
TRBJ1-6 | TRBV5-5 | . | ASSSGGIQSSYNSPLH
TRBJ1-1 | TRBV27 | . | ASSPRPNARAF
TRBJ1-2 | TRBV7-9 | . | ASSLLQGLQDGYT
TRBJ2-3 | TRBV4-1 | TRBD1 | ASSHLSGTGTTDTQY
TRBJ1-2 | TRBV10-3 | . | AITPGVNYGYT
TRBJ2-2 | TRBV12-5 | TRBD2 | ASGFSAGGPSGELF
TRBJ1-3 | TRBV19 | . | ASSFGLRSSGNTIY
TRBJ1-3 | TRBV14 | . | ASSQAQAYEQADGNTIY
TRBJ2-2 | TRBV29-1 | TRBD2 | SVLGLAGATGELF
TRBJ2-7 | TRBV5-1 | TRBD1 | ASRAGTGFRSEQY
TRBJ2-7 | TRBV5-6 | TRBD1 | ASSWDRETYEQY
TRBJ2-6 | TRBV4-1 | . | ASSQDMSGTGANVLT
TRBJ1-2 | TRBV28 | . | ASSFPRGGAYGYT
TRBJ2-1 | TRBV6-5 | . | ASRPQLVALGEQF
TRBJ2-5 | TRBV15 | TRBD1 | ATSSGTGRETQY
TRBJ1-6 | TRBV27 | . | ASSRERVISPLH
TRBJ2-6 | TRBV9 | . | ASSPPPSGANVLT
TRBJ1-3 | TRBV28 | . | ASSSTGDIARNTIY
TRBJ2-3 | TRBV15 | TRBD2 | ATSRDRFISSGSTDTQY
TRBJ2-6 | TRBV28 | TRBD1 | ASRRDRGRAGANVLT
TRBJ2-7 | TRBV28 | TRBD2 | ASRSAGRVYNEQY
TRBJ2-7 | TRBV3-1/TRBV3-2 | . | ASRPMSGSYEQY
TRBJ2-3 | TRBV5-1 | TRBD2 | ASSPVGRETDTQY
TRBJ1-4 | TRBV19 | . | ASRRSQNGEKLF
TRBJ1-1 | TRBV4-1 | TRBD1 | ASSREKDRVAEAF
TRBJ2-6 | TRBV7-2 | . | ASSPTRGSGANVLT